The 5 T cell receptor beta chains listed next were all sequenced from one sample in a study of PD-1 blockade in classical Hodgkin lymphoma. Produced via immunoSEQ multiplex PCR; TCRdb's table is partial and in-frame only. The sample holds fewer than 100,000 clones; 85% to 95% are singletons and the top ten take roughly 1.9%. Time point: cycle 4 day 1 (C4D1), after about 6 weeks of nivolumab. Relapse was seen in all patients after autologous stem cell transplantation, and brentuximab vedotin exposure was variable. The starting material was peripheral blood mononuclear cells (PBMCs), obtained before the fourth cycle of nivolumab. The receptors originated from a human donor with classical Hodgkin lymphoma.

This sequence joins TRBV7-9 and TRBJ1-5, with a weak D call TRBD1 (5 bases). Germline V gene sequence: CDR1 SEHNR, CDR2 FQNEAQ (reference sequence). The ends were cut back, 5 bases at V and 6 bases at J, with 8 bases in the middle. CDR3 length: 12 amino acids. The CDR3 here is CASSPGLQPQHF. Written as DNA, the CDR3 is TGTGCCAGCAGCCCGGGACTTCAGCCCCAGCATTTT.

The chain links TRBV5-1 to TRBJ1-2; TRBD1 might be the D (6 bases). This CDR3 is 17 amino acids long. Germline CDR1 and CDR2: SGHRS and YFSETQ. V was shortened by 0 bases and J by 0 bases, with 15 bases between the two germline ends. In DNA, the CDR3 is TGCGCCAGCAGCTTGGCCTTTCACAGGGCCGCTAACTATGGCTACACCTTC. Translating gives CASSLAFHRAANYGYTF.

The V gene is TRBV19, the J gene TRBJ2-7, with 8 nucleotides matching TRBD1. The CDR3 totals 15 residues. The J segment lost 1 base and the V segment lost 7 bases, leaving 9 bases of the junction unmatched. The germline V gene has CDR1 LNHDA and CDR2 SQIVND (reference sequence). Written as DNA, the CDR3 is TGTGCCAGTACCAAAAGGGGACAGGATTCCTACGAGCAGTACTTC. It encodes CASTKRGQDSYEQYF.

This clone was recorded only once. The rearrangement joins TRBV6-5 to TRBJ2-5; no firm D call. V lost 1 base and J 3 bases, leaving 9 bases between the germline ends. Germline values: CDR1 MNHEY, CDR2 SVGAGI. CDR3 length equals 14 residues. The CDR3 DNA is TGTGCCAGCAGTTACTTTGGTTCTGAAGAGACCCAGTACTTC. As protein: CASSYFGSEETQYF.

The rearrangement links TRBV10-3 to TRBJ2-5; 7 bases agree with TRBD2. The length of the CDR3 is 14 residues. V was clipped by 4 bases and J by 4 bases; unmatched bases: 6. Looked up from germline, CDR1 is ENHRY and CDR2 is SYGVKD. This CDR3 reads CAISGTGGAETQYF. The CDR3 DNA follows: TGTGCCATCAGTGGGACGGGAGGAGCAGAGACCCAGTACTTC.